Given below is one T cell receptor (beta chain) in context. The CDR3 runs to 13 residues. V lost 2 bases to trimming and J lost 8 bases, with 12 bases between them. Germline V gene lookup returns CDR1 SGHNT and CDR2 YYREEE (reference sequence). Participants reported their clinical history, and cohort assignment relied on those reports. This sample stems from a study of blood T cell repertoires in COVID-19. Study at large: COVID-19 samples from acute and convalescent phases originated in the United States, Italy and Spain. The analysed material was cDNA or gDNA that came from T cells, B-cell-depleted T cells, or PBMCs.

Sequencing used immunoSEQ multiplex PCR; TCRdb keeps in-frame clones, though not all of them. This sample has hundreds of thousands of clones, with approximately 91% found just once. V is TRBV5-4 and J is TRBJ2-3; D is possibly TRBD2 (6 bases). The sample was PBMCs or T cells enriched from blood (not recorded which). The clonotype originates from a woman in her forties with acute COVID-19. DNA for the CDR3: TGTGCCAGCAGCTTCGCTCCCGGGGGTACGCAGTATTTT. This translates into CASSFAPGGTQYF. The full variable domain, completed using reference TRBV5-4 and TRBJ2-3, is ETGVTQSPTHLIKTRGQQVTLRCSSQSGHNTVSWYQQALGQGPQFIFQYYREEENGRGNFPPRFSGLQFPNYSSELNVNALELDDSALYLCASSFAPGGTQYFGPGTRLTVL.